What follows describes a single TCR beta chain. Germline V gene lookup returns CDR1 SGDLS and CDR2 YYNGEE. This CDR3 comprises 16 residues. V was pared by 0 bases and J by 2 bases, with 5 bases of the junction left unmatched. The data were obtained in a study of shared clonotypes between healthy human individuals. The data were produced by immunoSEQ multiplex PCR, yet TCRdb's version contains in-frame clones alone and is incomplete. The repertoire holds millions of clones, roughly 94% seen once, with more than 0.1% in the top ten. The sequencing sample was made of naive CD4+ T cells sorted from blood. Documented subset: CD45RA+ positively selected. This clonotype was sampled from a young man in good health. J is TRBJ2-5 and V is TRBV9; 9 nucleotides line up with TRBD2. CDR3: CASSVDLAGIQETQYF. The CDR3 DNA is TGTGCCAGCAGCGTAGACCTAGCGGGGATACAAGAGACCCAGTACTTC. Looking up the rest from reference TRBV9 and TRBJ2-5 gives the full variable domain: DSGVTQTPKHLITATGQRVTLRCSPRSGDLSVYWYQQSLDQGLQFLIQYYNGEERAKGNILERFSAQQFPDLHSELNLSSLELGDSALYFCASSVDLAGIQETQYFGPGTRLLVL.